The source of this T cell receptor (beta chain) is a study of CD8 T cells in ankylosing spondylitis. Study-wide results and caveats: Blood from ankylosing spondylitis patients appeared to carry a characteristic roughly eight-variant TCR beta motif.

This clonotype came up many times. Its antigen is currently unknown. V dropped 7 bases and J dropped 5 bases, with 18 bases sitting between them. The CDR3 has 14 residues. Germline CDR1 reads MNHEY; CDR2 reads SVGAGI. Quantitative molecular-barcoded 5'-RACE generated the TCR beta libraries. TCRdb reprocessed the 5' RACE reads with MiXCR, giving one entry per CDR3 protein. The sample has hundreds of thousands of distinct CDR3 sequences; over 8.5% are singletons. The chain recombines TRBV6-5 with TRBJ2-7, with a weak D call TRBD1 (5 bases). This TCR was sampled from a male donor with ankylosing spondylitis or in good health (not recorded which). The specimen sequenced was blood, either unsorted or a sorted T cell fraction (not recorded which). The CDR3 loop is CASTSSVPRDEQYF. The CDR3, as DNA: TGTGCCAGCACCTCCTCAGTACCCAGGGACGAGCAGTACTTC.